The 16 T cell receptor beta chains listed next were all sequenced from one sample in a study of CD8 T cells in Susac syndrome. The authors reverse transcribed roughly 0.5 to 1 ug RNA with random hexamers. TCRdb reprocessed the immunoSEQ multiplex PCR reads with MiXCR, giving one entry per CDR3 protein. The sample records 120,000 or so distinct CDR3 sequences, around 94% being singletons. The specimen was CD8+ T cells from PBMCs. The receptors here all came from a human donor with Susac syndrome.

The chain joins TRBV30 to TRBJ2-5, with TRBD1 matching 9 bases. J was trimmed by 5 bases and V by 0 bases; bases with no gene match: 16. Germline values: CDR1 GTSNPN, CDR2 SVGIG (reference sequence). The CDR3 contains 18 residues. The CDR3 loop is CAWSVQAATGTGSETQYF. The DNA of the CDR3 is TGTGCCTGGAGTGTACAGGCCGCAACCGGGACAGGGTCGGAGACCCAGTACTTC. The variable domain in full, with the rest retrieved from reference TRBV30 and TRBJ2-5, is SQTIHQWPATLVQPVGSPLSLECTVEGTSNPNLYWYRQAAGRGLQLLFYSVGIGQISSEVPQNLSASRPQDRQFILSSKKLLLSDSGFYLCAWSVQAATGTGSETQYFGPGTRLLVL.

The chain carries TRBV5-6 and TRBJ2-1; 10 bases are shared with TRBD1. The V and J ends lost 4 bases and 3 bases, in that order; junction bases with no gene match: 7. The CDR3 covers 16 residues. Per germline, CDR1 SGHDT and CDR2 YYEEEE. CDR3: CASSPWDRGIYNEQFF. The CDR3 DNA follows: TGTGCCAGCAGCCCATGGGACAGGGGAATCTACAATGAGCAGTTCTTC.

This rearrangement joins TRBV28 to TRBJ1-2; no firm D call. V dropped 8 bases and J dropped 6 bases, with 19 bases sitting between them. The germline V gene encodes CDR1 MDHEN and CDR2 SYDVKM. This CDR3 is 14 amino acids long. The CDR3 DNA reads TGTGCCAGCCAACTAAGAGGGCAGGACCATGGCTACACCTTC. The encoded protein is CASQLRGQDHGYTF.

This chain links TRBV13 with TRBJ1-2; D might be TRBD1 (5 bases). V was trimmed by 3 bases and J by 7 bases, leaving 21 bases between them. This CDR3 contains 16 residues. The V gene's germline CDR1 is PRHDT and CDR2 FYEKMQ (reference sequence). Here the CDR3 DNA reads TGTGCCAGCAGCTTGTTCCTCGTTGGGGGATTCACTGGCTACACCTTC. It is translated as CASSLFLVGGFTGYTF.

The chain is built from TRBV7-9 and TRBJ1-1, with D tentatively TRBD1 (5 bases). The V gene's germline CDR1 is SEHNR and CDR2 FQNEAQ (reference sequence). There are 14 residues in the CDR3. V was pared by 5 bases and J by 4 bases, with 14 bases between. CDR3 coding DNA: TGTGCCAGCAGCCCCAGCGGGGGACTCACTGAAGCTTTCTTT. Translating it yields CASSPSGGLTEAFF.

The V gene is TRBV12-5, the J gene TRBJ1-1; possibly TRBD1 for D (6 bases). V lost 0 bases and J 3 bases, leaving 17 bases between the germline ends. Germline V gives CDR1 LGHNT, CDR2 FRNRAP. This CDR3 has 17 residues. The CDR3 reads CASGLVILRGADTEAFF. Here the CDR3 DNA reads TGTGCTAGTGGTTTGGTAATCCTAAGGGGGGCGGACACTGAAGCTTTCTTT.

This clonotype was seen a few times. J is TRBJ2-7 and V is TRBV3-1; D remains unclear. This CDR3 is built from 12 residues. The germline V and J ends were trimmed by 1 base and 2 bases, with 3 bases remaining between them. Germline CDR1 LGHDT, CDR2 YNNKEL (reference sequence). CDR3 coding DNA: TGTGCCAGCAGCCAAGGGGCCTACGAGCAGTACTTC. Translating gives CASSQGAYEQYF.

The chain combines TRBV20-1 with TRBJ2-7; D gene uncertain. CDR3 size: 13 residues. Germline V CDR1 and CDR2: DFQATT, SNEGSKA (reference sequence). Between the trimmed V and J ends, which lost 5 bases and 5 bases, there was a span of 16 bases. The CDR3, as DNA: TGCAGTGCTTTCACACACAGAGTCGACGAGCAGTACTTC. This codes for CSAFTHRVDEQYF.

The V and J genes are TRBV20-1 and TRBJ1-2, with D possibly being TRBD1 (6 bases). From germline, CDR1 is DFQATT and CDR2 SNEGSKA (reference sequence). This CDR3 spans 13 amino acids. Trimming removed 6 bases from V and 4 bases from J, with 15 bases in between. The CDR3 DNA follows: TGCAGTGCATGGACAGAGGAGATCTATGGCTACACCTTC. This codes for CSAWTEEIYGYTF.

This clonotype was found once. This chain uses TRBV25-1 with TRBJ2-2, with D possibly matching TRBD2 (6 bases). Germline V gene data show CDR1 as MGHDK and CDR2 as SYGVNS. The CDR3 totals 15 residues. Trimming took 2 bases from V and 6 from J, leaving 13 bases between them. The CDR3 DNA reads as TGTGCCAGCAGTGAAAGGAATGTAGCGGCCGGGGAGCTGTTTTTT. Its protein is CASSERNVAAGELFF.

This chain links TRBV5-4 with TRBJ1-1, with 8 bases matching TRBD1. Germline values: CDR1 SGHNT, CDR2 YYREEE (reference sequence). The CDR3 sequence is 15 residues long. V shed 4 bases, J shed 1 base, and the junction held 6 bases outside the gene matches. CDR3 in amino acids: CASSETGTGNTEAFF. CDR3 nucleotide sequence: TGTGCCAGCAGCGAAACCGGGACAGGGAACACTGAAGCTTTCTTT.

The V gene is TRBV12-3 or TRBV12-4, the J gene TRBJ2-7; D is uncertain. This CDR3 is 17 amino acids long. V lost 1 base to trimming and J lost 0 bases, with 16 bases between them. CDR3 in DNA: TGTGCCAGCAGTTTAGACCCCGACTCCCATGGCTCCTACGAGCAGTACTTC. As protein: CASSLDPDSHGSYEQYF.

The V gene is TRBV4-3, the J gene TRBJ1-1; no reliable D call. V dropped 1 base and J dropped 3 bases, with 15 bases sitting between them. This CDR3 comprises 16 residues. Germline CDR1 is LGHNA and CDR2 is YSLEER. CDR3 DNA sequence: TGCGCCAGCAGCCAAGGGTGGTCTAGGAGCTACACTGAAGCTTTCTTT. Its protein is CASSQGWSRSYTEAFF.

The J gene is TRBJ2-1, the V gene TRBV15; D is undetermined. Germline CDR1 LNHNV, CDR2 YYDKDF (reference sequence). The CDR3 loop spans 14 amino acids. The V and J ends lost 6 bases and 0 bases respectively, with 9 bases between them. In DNA, the CDR3 is TGTGCCACCAGGGGATCGAGCTCCTACAATGAGCAGTTCTTC. Protein sequence: CATRGSSSYNEQFF.

The chain employs TRBV29-1 and TRBJ2-3, with D tentatively TRBD1 (6 bases). The ends were cut back, 6 bases at V and 4 bases at J, with 29 bases in the middle. The V gene's germline CDR1 is SQVTM and CDR2 ANQGSEA. This CDR3 spans 18 amino acids. The CDR3 loop is CSVLTTGTGTIDPDTQYF. The CDR3 DNA follows: TGCAGCGTCCTTACAACAGGGACCGGGACCATAGACCCAGATACGCAGTATTTT.

The genes are TRBV6-2 or TRBV6-3 and TRBJ2-6, with 8 bases aligning to TRBD2. This CDR3 contains 18 residues. CDR1 and CDR2 (germline): MNHEY, SVGEGT. V dropped 4 bases and J dropped 0; count of bases not matched to a gene: 8. This CDR3 reads CASSSEASGYSGANVLTF. CDR3 nucleotides: TGTGCCAGCAGTTCAGAAGCTAGCGGGTACTCTGGGGCCAACGTCCTGACTTTC.